The clone carrying this T cell receptor beta chain was observed once. The CDR3 totals 16 residues. Germline lookup yields CDR1 SGHRS and CDR2 YFSETQ. V gave up 1 base and J gave up 1 base, with 11 bases separating them. This sample was included in a study of blood T cell repertoires in COVID-19. Study overall: Samples came from the United States, Italy and Spain, spanning acute and convalescent COVID-19. T cells, B-cell-depleted T cells, or PBMCs supplied cDNA or gDNA.

Original handling: Reference gene primer amplification gave estimated nucleated cell counts. Sequenced by immunoSEQ multiplex PCR; TCRdb stores in-frame clones only, minus some. The V and J calls and clone size were taken over from that table, and D and trimming were inferred from the DNA. The sample records about 27,000 clones, roughly four fifths being singletons. Specimen: peripheral blood. This rearrangement joins TRBV5-1 to TRBJ2-2; possible D gene TRBD2, 6 bases. This receptor was identified in a man aged 70-80 years with acute or convalescent COVID-19. The CDR3 DNA reads TGCGCCAGCAGCTTGCCCGGCGGGATGAACACCGGGGAGCTGTTTTTT. It encodes CASSLPGGMNTGELFF.